The 14 T cell receptor beta chains below come from one sample, sequenced in a study of blood T cells in healthy people across ages. The use of a sample-barcoded 5' primer and a J-beta primer mix characterized a second PCR of roughly 7 to 11 cycles. MiXCR, applied by TCRdb to the 5' RACE reads, yields one record per CDR3 protein. The data hold around 690,000 distinct CDR3 sequences, with 58% observed a single time. The sequenced material came from blood. These receptors all come from a man in his 60s in good health.

The gene calls are TRBV21-1 and TRBJ2-1; TRBD1, the table's D call, lacks a check against the DNA. TRBV21-1 is classified as a pseudogene. CDR3 length: 19 residues. The CDR3 is CASSKERDRVAPYNNEQFF. DNA of the CDR3: TGTGCCAGTAGCAAAGAGAGGGACAGGGTTGCCCCTTACAACAATGAGCAGTTCTTC.

This chain joins TRBV5-1 and TRBJ1-1, with a weak D call TRBD1 (5 bases). CDR1 is SGHRS, CDR2 YFSETQ, per germline. V was pared by 6 bases and J by 0 bases, with 9 bases between. This CDR3 is 13 amino acids long. CDR3 coding DNA: TGCGCCAGCACGGACACCATGAACACTGAAGCTTTCTTT. Translating gives CASTDTMNTEAFF.

This clonotype was counted once. This chain uses TRBV15 with TRBJ2-4, with D perhaps TRBD1 (6 bases). Trimming cost V 9 bases and J 4 bases, with 13 bases left between them. This CDR3 region has 13 residues. The germline CDR1 and CDR2 sequences are LNHNV and YYDKDF (reference sequence). The CDR3 nucleotides are TGTGCCACGGCCGGGGACACGAAAAACATTCAGTACTTC. Its protein product is CATAGDTKNIQYF.

The chain links TRBV9 to TRBJ1-2; TRBD1 agrees at 12 bases. Losses at the gene ends were 5 bases for V and 3 bases for J; bases not matched to a gene: 2. In germline, CDR1 is SGDLS, CDR2 YYNGEE. This CDR3 is 14 amino acids long. In DNA, the CDR3 is TGTGCCAGCAGGGGGACAGGGGGCCACTATGGCTACACCTTC. Translation: CASRGTGGHYGYTF.

This rearrangement joins TRBV2 to TRBJ1-2; D is undetermined. Germline values: CDR1 SNHLY, CDR2 FYNNEI. The CDR3 loop spans 15 amino acids. Between the trimmed V and J ends, which lost 6 bases and 4 bases, there was a span of 18 bases. In DNA, the CDR3 is TGTGCCAGCAGGGATAACCCGCAGAGCTTCTATGGCTACACCTTC. Protein: CASRDNPQSFYGYTF.

The chain carries TRBV27 and TRBJ1-1; TRBD1 agrees at 7 bases. CDR1 and CDR2 (germline): MNHEY, SMNVEV (reference sequence). The junction had 12 bases not matched to a gene; V was cut back by 6 bases and J by 5 bases. The CDR3 has 15 amino acids. CDR3 sequence (DNA): TGTGCCAGCAGCGACTTACAGGGGTGGGGGACTGAAGCTTTCTTT. As protein: CASSDLQGWGTEAFF.

This clonotype was observed once. CDR3 loop: CSVADQREQFF. For the CDR3, the DNA is TGCAGCGTAGCCGACCAGAGAGAGCAGTTCTTC. The chain is built from TRBV29-1 and TRBJ2-1; D remains ambiguous. Germline V CDR1 and CDR2: SQVTM, ANQGSEA. The CDR3 covers 11 residues. The V end was cut by 6 bases, the J end by 10 bases, with 13 bases between.

The gene calls are TRBV5-1 and TRBJ2-1; TRBD1 matches at 8 bases. This CDR3 spans 13 amino acids. The germline V gene has CDR1 SGHRS and CDR2 YFSETQ. Trimming took 5 bases from V and 6 from J; bases not matched to a gene: 4. The DNA for the CDR3 is TGCGCCAGCAGATTTGGACAGGGCAATGAGCAGTTCTTC. This translates into CASRFGQGNEQFF.

This clonotype was counted at least ten times. The rearrangement joins TRBV7-2 to TRBJ2-1; TRBD1 agrees at 8 bases. Looked up from germline, CDR1 is SGHTA and CDR2 is FQGNSA. V shed 4 bases and J 4 bases; nucleotides not matched to a gene: 9. The CDR3 has 16 residues. CDR3 sequence (DNA): TGTGCCAGCAGCTCCAGGGGGCCCCCCCCTTACAATGAGCAGTTCTTC. Protein sequence: CASSSRGPPPYNEQFF.

The genes are TRBV20-1 and TRBJ2-4, with 11 bases aligning to TRBD1. CDR1 is DFQATT and CDR2 is SNEGSKA in the germline V gene (reference sequence). Trimming removed 6 bases from V and 6 bases from J; junction bases left unmatched: 16. The CDR3 consists of 17 residues. CDR3 residues: CSAPTGTGGYDGNIQYF. The CDR3 DNA is TGCAGTGCCCCCACCGGGACAGGGGGGTACGACGGAAACATTCAGTACTTC.

The rearrangement uses TRBV12-3 or TRBV12-4 and TRBJ2-3, with D hard to call. The CDR3 covers 17 residues. V was trimmed by 3 bases and J by 4 bases, leaving 20 bases between them. CDR3 bases: TGTGCCAGCAGTTTTCTTCGGCGGAGCCTAAGCGCAGATACGCAGTATTTT. Translating gives CASSFLRRSLSADTQYF.

The chain links TRBV20-1 to TRBJ2-5; D call uncertain. Trimming took 0 bases from V and 0 from J, leaving 14 bases between them. The germline V gene has CDR1 DFQATT and CDR2 SNEGSKA (reference sequence). CDR3 length equals 16 residues. DNA for the CDR3: TGCAGTGCTAGAGAGGAACTCGATTGGGACCAAGAGACCCAGTACTTC. It encodes CSAREELDWDQETQYF.

The CDR3 DNA reads TGTGCCAGCAGTGGTGGCCCCCTCACAGATACGCAGTATTTT. Its protein is CASSGGPLTDTQYF. The gene calls are TRBV2 and TRBJ2-3; D gene unclear. CDR1 is SNHLY and CDR2 is FYNNEI in the germline V gene. CDR3 length: 14 residues. The ends were cut back, 4 bases at V and 2 bases at J, with 10 bases in the middle.

CDR3 in amino acids: CSAGPSRRADLYEQYF. The CDR3, as DNA: TGCAGTGCTGGACCGAGTCGGCGAGCGGACCTCTACGAGCAGTACTTC. The chain carries TRBV20-1 and TRBJ2-7, with a possible D match to TRBD2 (5 bases). V lost 5 bases to trimming and J lost 3 bases, with 23 bases between them. Germline V gene sequence: CDR1 DFQATT, CDR2 SNEGSKA (reference sequence). The CDR3 loop spans 16 amino acids.